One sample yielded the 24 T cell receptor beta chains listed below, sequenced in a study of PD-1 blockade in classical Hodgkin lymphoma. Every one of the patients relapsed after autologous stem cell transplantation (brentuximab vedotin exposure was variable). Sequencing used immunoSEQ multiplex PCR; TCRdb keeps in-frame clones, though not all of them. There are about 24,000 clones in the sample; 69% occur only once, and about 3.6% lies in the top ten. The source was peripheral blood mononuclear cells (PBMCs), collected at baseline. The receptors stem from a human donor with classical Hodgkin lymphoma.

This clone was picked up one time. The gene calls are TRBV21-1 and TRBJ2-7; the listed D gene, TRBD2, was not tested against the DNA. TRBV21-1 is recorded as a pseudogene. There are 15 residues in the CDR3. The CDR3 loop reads CASSKRLAGSYEQYF. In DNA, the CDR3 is TGTGCCAGCAGCAAACGACTAGCGGGATCCTACGAGCAGTACTTC.

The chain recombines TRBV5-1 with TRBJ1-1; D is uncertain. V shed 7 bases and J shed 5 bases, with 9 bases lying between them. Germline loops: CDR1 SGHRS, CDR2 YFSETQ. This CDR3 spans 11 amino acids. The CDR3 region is CASGMGTEAFF. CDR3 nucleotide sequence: TGCGCCAGCGGTATGGGGACTGAAGCTTTCTTT.

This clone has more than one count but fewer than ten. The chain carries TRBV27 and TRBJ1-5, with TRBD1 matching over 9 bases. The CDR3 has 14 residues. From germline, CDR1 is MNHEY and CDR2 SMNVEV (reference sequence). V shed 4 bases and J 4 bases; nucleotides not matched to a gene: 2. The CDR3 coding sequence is TGTGCCAGCAGTTGGGGGACAGGGAATCAGCCCCAGCATTTT. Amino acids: CASSWGTGNQPQHF.

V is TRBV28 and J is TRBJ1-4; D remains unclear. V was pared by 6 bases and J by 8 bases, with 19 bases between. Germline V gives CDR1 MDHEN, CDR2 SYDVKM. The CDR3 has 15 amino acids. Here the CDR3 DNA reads TGTGCCAGCAGACACTCCCTTGGGAGTGCGGAAAAACTGTTTTTT. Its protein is CASRHSLGSAEKLFF.

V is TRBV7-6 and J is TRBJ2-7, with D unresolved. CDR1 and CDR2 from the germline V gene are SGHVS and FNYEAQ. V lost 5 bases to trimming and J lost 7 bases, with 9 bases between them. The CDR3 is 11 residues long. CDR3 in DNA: TGTGCCAGCAGCCACGATGGGGAGCAGTACTTC. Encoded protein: CASSHDGEQYF.

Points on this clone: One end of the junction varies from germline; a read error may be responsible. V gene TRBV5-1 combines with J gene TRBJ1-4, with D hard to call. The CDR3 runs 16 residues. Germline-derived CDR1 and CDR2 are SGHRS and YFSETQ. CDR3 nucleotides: TGTGCCAGCAGCTCCCTTGTGGGTGGGGTCGGAGAAAAACTGTTTTTT. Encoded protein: CASSSLVGGVGEKLFF.

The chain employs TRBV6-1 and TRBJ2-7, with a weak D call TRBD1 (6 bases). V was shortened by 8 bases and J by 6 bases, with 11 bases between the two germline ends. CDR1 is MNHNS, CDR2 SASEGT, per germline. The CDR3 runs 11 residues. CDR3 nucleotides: TGTGCCAGCTCCCAGGGGAGCGAGCAGTACTTC. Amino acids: CASSQGSEQYF.

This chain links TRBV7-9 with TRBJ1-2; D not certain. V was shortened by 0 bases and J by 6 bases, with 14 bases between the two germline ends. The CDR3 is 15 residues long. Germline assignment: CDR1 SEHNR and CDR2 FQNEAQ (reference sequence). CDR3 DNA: TGTGCCAGCAGCTTAGCGATGGCCGGGAAGGATGGCTACACCTTC. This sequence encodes CASSLAMAGKDGYTF. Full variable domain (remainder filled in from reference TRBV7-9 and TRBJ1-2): DTGVSQNPRHKITKRGQNVTFRCDPISEHNRLYWYRQTLGQGPEFLTYFQNEAQLEKSRLLSDRFSAERPKGSFSTLEIQRTEQGDSAMYLCASSLAMAGKDGYTFGSGTRLTVV.

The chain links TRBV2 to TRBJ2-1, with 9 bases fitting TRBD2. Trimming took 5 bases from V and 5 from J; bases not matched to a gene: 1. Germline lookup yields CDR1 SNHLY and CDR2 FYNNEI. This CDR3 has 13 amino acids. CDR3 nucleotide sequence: TGTGCCAGCAGTAGACTAGCGGACAATGAGCAGTTCTTC. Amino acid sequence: CASSRLADNEQFF.

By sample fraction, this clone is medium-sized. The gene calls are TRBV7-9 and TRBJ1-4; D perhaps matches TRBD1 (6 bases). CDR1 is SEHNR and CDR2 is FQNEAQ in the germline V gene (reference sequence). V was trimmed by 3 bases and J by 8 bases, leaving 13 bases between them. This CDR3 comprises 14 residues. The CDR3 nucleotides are TGTGCCAGCAGCTTGAGGGGGGAATACGAAAAACTGTTTTTT. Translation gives CASSLRGEYEKLFF.

The CDR3 region is CASSADLKLEKLFF. Written as DNA, the CDR3 is TGCGCCAGCAGCGCCGACCTAAAGTTGGAAAAACTGTTTTTT. The chain carries TRBV5-1 and TRBJ1-4, with D hard to call. CDR1 and CDR2 (germline): SGHRS, YFSETQ. Trimming cost V 4 bases and J 8 bases, with 15 bases left between them. The CDR3 totals 14 residues.

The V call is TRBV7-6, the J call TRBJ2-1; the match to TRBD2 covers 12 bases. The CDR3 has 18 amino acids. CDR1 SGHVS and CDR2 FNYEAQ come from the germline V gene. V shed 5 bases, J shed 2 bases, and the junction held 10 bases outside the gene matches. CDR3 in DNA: TGTGCCAGCAGCCTCGACCTGACTAGCGGGGGCACCTACAATGAGCAGTTCTTC. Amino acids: CASSLDLTSGGTYNEQFF.

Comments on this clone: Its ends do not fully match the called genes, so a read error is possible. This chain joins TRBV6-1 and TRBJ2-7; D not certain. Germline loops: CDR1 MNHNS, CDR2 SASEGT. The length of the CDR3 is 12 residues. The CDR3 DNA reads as TGTGCCAGCACCCACCTCTCCAACGAGCAGTACTTC. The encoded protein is CASTHLSNEQYF.

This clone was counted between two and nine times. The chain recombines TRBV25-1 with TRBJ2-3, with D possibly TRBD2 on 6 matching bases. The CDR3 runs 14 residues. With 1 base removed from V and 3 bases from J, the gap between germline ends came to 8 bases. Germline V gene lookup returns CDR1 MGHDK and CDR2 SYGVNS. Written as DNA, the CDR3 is TGTGCCAGCAGTGAATGGGCGGGGACAGATACGCAGTATTTT. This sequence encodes CASSEWAGTDTQYF.

The CDR3 spells CASSQDVGQGTREAFF. CDR3 sequence (DNA): TGCGCCAGCAGCCAAGATGTCGGGCAGGGCACTAGAGAAGCTTTCTTT. This rearrangement joins TRBV4-1 to TRBJ1-1; possible D gene TRBD1, 5 bases. The V end was cut by 0 bases, the J end by 8 bases, with 19 bases between. Per germline, CDR1 MGHRA and CDR2 YSYEKL. The CDR3 totals 16 residues.

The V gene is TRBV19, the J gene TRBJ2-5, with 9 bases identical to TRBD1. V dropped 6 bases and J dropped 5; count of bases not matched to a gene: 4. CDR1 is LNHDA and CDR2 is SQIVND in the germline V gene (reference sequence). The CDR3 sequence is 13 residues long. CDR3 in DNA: TGTGCCAGTAGGGACAGGGGTCGGGAGACCCAGTACTTC. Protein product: CASRDRGRETQYF.

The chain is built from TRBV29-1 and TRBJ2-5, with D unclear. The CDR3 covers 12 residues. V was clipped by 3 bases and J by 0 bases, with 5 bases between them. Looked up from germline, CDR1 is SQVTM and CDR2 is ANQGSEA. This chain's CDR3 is CSVDGNQETQYF. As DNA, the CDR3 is TGCAGCGTTGATGGAAACCAAGAGACCCAGTACTTC.

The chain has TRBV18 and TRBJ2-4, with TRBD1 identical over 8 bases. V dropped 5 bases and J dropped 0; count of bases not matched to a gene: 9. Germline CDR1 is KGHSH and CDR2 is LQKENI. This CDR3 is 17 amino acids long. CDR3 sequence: CASSGSQGDVAKNIQYF. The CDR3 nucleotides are TGTGCCAGCTCAGGATCACAGGGGGATGTAGCCAAAAACATTCAGTACTTC.

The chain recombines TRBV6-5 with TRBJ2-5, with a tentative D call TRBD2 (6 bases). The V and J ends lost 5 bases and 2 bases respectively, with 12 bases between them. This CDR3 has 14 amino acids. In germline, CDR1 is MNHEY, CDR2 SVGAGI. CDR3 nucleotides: TGTGCCAGCAGTCGGAGGGCCTCTCAAGAGACCCAGTACTTC. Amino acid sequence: CASSRRASQETQYF.

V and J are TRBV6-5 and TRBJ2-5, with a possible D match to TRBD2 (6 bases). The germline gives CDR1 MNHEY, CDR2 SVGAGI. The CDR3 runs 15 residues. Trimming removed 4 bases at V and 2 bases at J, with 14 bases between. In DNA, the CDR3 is TGTGCCAGCAGTTCCCGGGACTCCATACAAGAGACCCAGTACTTC. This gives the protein CASSSRDSIQETQYF.

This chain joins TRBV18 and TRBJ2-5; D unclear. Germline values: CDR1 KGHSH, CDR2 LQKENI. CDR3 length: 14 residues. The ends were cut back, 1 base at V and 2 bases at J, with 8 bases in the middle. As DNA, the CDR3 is TGTGCCAGCTCACCACGGGGTCAGCAAGAGACCCAGTACTTC. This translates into CASSPRGQQETQYF.

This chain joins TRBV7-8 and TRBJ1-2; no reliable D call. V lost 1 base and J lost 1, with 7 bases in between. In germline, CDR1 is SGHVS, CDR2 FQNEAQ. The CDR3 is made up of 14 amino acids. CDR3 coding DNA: TGTGCCAGCAGCTTAGACCGGGTTAACTATGGCTACACCTTC. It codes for CASSLDRVNYGYTF.

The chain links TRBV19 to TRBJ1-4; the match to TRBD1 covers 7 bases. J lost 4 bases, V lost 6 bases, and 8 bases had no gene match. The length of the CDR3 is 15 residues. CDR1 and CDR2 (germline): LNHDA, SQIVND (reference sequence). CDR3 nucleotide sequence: TGTGCCAGTAGCCGACAGGGCCAGGGTAATGAAAAACTGTTTTTT. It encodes CASSRQGQGNEKLFF. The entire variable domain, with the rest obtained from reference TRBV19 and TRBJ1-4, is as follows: DGGITQSPKYLFRKEGQNVTLSCEQNLNHDAMYWYRQDPGQGLRLIYYSQIVNDFQKGDIAEGYSVSREKKESFPLTVTSAQKNPTAFYLCASSRQGQGNEKLFFGSGTQLSVL.

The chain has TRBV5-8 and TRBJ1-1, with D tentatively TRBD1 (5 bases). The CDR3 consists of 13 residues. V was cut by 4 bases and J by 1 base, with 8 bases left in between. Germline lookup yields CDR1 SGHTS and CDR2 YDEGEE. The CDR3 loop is CASSRGQNTEAFF. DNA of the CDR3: TGTGCCAGCAGCCGAGGACAGAACACTGAAGCTTTCTTT.